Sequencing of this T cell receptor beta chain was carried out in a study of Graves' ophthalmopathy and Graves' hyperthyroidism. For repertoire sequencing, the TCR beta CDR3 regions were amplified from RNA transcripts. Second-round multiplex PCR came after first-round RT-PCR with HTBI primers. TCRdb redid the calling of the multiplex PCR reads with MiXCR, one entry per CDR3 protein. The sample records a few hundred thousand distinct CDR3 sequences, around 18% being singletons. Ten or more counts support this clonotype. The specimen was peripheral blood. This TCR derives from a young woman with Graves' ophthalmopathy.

The CDR3 loop is CASSLRRGASNQPQHF. CDR3 in DNA: TGTGCCAGCAGTTTACGCCGGGGGGCCAGCAATCAGCCCCAGCATTTT. The genes are TRBV28 and TRBJ1-5, with D maybe TRBD1 (6 bases). The CDR3 sequence is 16 residues long. The V end was cut by 2 bases, the J end by 1 base, with 12 bases between. Germline V gene data show CDR1 as MDHEN and CDR2 as SYDVKM.